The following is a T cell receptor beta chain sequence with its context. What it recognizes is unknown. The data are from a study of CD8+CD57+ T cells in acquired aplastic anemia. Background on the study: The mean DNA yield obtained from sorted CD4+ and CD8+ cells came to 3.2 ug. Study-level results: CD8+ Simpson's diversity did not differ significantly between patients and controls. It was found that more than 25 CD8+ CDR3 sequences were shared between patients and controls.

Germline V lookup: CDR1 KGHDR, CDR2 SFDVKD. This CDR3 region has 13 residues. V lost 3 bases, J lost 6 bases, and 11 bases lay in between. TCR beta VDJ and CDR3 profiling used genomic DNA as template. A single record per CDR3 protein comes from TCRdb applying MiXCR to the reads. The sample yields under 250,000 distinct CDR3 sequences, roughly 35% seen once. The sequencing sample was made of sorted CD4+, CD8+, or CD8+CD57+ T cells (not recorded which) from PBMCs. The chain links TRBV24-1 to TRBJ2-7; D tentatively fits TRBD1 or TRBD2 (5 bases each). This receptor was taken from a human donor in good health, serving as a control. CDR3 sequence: CATSDTGTSEQYF. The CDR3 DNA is TGTGCCACCAGTGATACCGGGACGTCCGAGCAGTACTTC.